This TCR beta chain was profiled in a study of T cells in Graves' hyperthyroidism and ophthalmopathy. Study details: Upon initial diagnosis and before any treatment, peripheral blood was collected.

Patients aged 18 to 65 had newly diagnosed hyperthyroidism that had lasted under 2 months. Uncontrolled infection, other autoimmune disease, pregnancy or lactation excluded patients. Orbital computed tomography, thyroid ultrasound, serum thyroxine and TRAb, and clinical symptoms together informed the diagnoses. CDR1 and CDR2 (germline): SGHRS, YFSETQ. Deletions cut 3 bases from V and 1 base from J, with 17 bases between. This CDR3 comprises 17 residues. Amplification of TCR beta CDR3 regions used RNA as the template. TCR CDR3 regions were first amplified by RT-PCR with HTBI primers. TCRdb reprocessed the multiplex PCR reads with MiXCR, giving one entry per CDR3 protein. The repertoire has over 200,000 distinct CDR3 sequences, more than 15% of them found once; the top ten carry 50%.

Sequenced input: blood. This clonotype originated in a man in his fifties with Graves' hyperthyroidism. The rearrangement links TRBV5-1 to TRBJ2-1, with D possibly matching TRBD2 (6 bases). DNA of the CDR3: TGCGCCAGCAGCTCATCATACCTAGCGTTGTCCTACAATGAGCAGTTCTTC. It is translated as CASSSSYLALSYNEQFF.